What follows are 15 T cell receptor beta chains derived from one specimen sequenced in a study of blood T cell repertoires in COVID-19. Some clones are missing from TCRdb's copy, which holds only in-frame ones; the method was immunoSEQ multiplex PCR. The sample records just over 150,000 clones, roughly 80% being singletons. The sample comprised peripheral blood. Every receptor here comes from a woman between 40 and 55 years old with COVID-19, enrolled during active disease.

The chain carries TRBV27 and TRBJ1-5, with D maybe TRBD1 (5 bases). The CDR3 runs to 14 residues. From germline, CDR1 is MNHEY and CDR2 SMNVEV (reference sequence). Trimming took off 5 bases at V and 2 bases at J, with 10 bases between the two ends. The CDR3 DNA reads TGTGCCAGCAGTGGGGTAGGGGGCAATCAGCCCCAGCATTTT. The encoded protein is CASSGVGGNQPQHF.

This chain connects TRBV5-1 to TRBJ2-1; 10 bases align to TRBD2. The CDR3 is made up of 15 amino acids. CDR1 and CDR2 (germline): SGHRS, YFSETQ. J lost 2 bases, V lost 4 bases, and 3 bases had no gene match. The CDR3 DNA follows: TGCGCCAGCAGCGAAGGACTAGCGGCCTACAATGAGCAGTTCTTC. Protein: CASSEGLAAYNEQFF.

This sequence joins TRBV12-3 or TRBV12-4 and TRBJ1-1; 7 positions agree with TRBD1. CDR3 length equals 11 residues. Trimming at V came to 6 bases and at J to 8 bases, leaving 3 bases not matched to a gene. The CDR3 reads CASRMDREAFF. The CDR3 nucleotides read TGTGCCAGCAGGATGGACAGGGAAGCTTTCTTT.

The chain uses TRBV6-1 and TRBJ1-2, with D possibly TRBD1 on 5 matching bases. V lost 0 bases and J lost 5, with 10 bases in between. Per the germline V gene, CDR1 is MNHNS and CDR2 is SASEGT. The CDR3 consists of 14 residues. This CDR3 is CASSEASRAYGYTF. In nucleotides, the CDR3 is TGTGCCAGCAGTGAAGCTAGCAGGGCTTATGGCTACACCTTC.

The chain uses TRBV28 and TRBJ1-2; tentative D call: TRBD1 (5 bases). The germline V gene encodes CDR1 MDHEN and CDR2 SYDVKM. The CDR3 totals 13 residues. With 6 bases removed from V and 2 bases from J, the gap between germline ends came to 10 bases. CDR3 nucleotide sequence: TGTGCCAGCAGCCGCCGACAGAACTATGGCTACACCTTC. Encoded protein: CASSRRQNYGYTF.

The rearrangement joins TRBV5-1 to TRBJ2-6; D is uncertain. The germline V gene encodes CDR1 SGHRS and CDR2 YFSETQ. The CDR3 length is 15 residues. Trimming cost V 0 bases and J 4 bases, with 8 bases left between them. DNA for the CDR3: TGCGCCAGCAGCTTGGGGGCGCTCGGGGCCAACGTCCTGACTTTC. It specifies CASSLGALGANVLTF.

This chain links TRBV29-1 with TRBJ2-7; D gene unclear. CDR1 is SQVTM, CDR2 ANQGSEA, per germline. CDR3 length equals 12 residues. V was pared by 0 bases and J by 2 bases, with 5 bases between. The CDR3 here is CSVEDNPYEQYF. In nucleotides, the CDR3 is TGCAGCGTTGAAGACAATCCCTACGAGCAGTACTTC.

The gene calls are TRBV4-2 and TRBJ2-1; the D is unclear. This CDR3 has 12 amino acids. The V and J ends lost 5 bases and 6 bases respectively, with 8 bases between them. The germline gives CDR1 LGHNA, CDR2 YNFKEQ. The CDR3 bases are TGTGCCAGCAGCTCCCGGTCCAATGAGCAGTTCTTC. Translating gives CASSSRSNEQFF.

The chain couples TRBV7-3 to TRBJ2-3; 7 positions agree with TRBD1. Germline values: CDR1 SGHTA, CDR2 FQGTGA. The CDR3 spans 15 residues. The trim removed 5 bases at V and 2 bases at J, leaving 7 bases unmatched. CDR3 in DNA: TGTGCCAGCAGCGAATGGGGGACAGTCACAGATACGCAGTATTTT. Translation: CASSEWGTVTDTQYF.

The chain links TRBV7-2 to TRBJ2-7; 7 nucleotides line up with TRBD1. J lost 3 bases, V lost 5 bases, and 7 bases had no gene match. From germline, CDR1 is SGHTA and CDR2 FQGNSA. The CDR3 has 14 amino acids. The CDR3 sequence is CASSGRGFVYEQYF. The CDR3 bases are TGTGCCAGCAGCGGCAGGGGGTTCGTCTACGAGCAGTACTTC.

V and J are TRBV19 and TRBJ2-3; 11 bases line up with TRBD2. The V segment lost 2 bases and the J segment 4 bases; nucleotides outside the gene matches: 5. This CDR3 has 16 amino acids. Germline V CDR1 and CDR2: LNHDA, SQIVND (reference sequence). DNA for the CDR3: TGTGCCAGTAGTATATTGACTAGCGGGGCGGCAGATACGCAGTATTTT. This gives the protein CASSILTSGAADTQYF.

This clone is a singleton in its sample. DNA for the CDR3: TGCGCCAGCAGCTTCGCGGGAAATTCCTATGGCTACACCTTC. Its protein product is CASSFAGNSYGYTF. The J gene is TRBJ1-2, the V gene TRBV5-1; D is uncertain. V lost 2 bases and J 4 bases, leaving 12 bases between the germline ends. The CDR3 length is 14 residues. Germline CDR1 SGHRS, CDR2 YFSETQ. Using reference TRBV5-1 and TRBJ1-2 for the parts outside the CDR3, the full variable domain is KAGVTQTPRYLIKTRGQQVTLSCSPISGHRSVSWYQQTPGQGLQFLFEYFSETQRNKGNFPGRFSGRQFSNSRSEMNVSTLELGDSALYLCASSFAGNSYGYTFGSGTRLTVV.

The chain carries TRBV6-2 or TRBV6-3 and TRBJ2-6, with 9 nucleotides matching TRBD1. V shed 7 bases and J 8 bases; nucleotides not matched to a gene: 9. The CDR3 spans 15 residues. Germline-derived CDR1 and CDR2 are MNHEY and SVGEGT. Here the CDR3 DNA reads TGTGCCAGCACCCCCTGGGGGACAGGGACCAACGTCCTGACTTTC. Its protein is CASTPWGTGTNVLTF.

The V call is TRBV19, the J call TRBJ2-2, with 7 bases aligning to TRBD1. This CDR3 contains 16 residues. J was trimmed by 0 bases and V by 6 bases; bases with no gene match: 7. Looked up from germline, CDR1 is LNHDA and CDR2 is SQIVND (reference sequence). In nucleotides, the CDR3 is TGTGCCAGTAGCCGGGACAGACTAACGAACACCGGGGAGCTGTTTTTT. Encoded protein: CASSRDRLTNTGELFF. The full variable domain, completed using reference TRBV19 and TRBJ2-2, is DGGITQSPKYLFRKEGQNVTLSCEQNLNHDAMYWYRQDPGQGLRLIYYSQIVNDFQKGDIAEGYSVSREKKESFPLTVTSAQKNPTAFYLCASSRDRLTNTGELFFGEGSRLTVL.

The genes are TRBV11-3 and TRBJ2-5, with D maybe TRBD2 (6 bases). Germline values: CDR1 SGHNT, CDR2 YENEEA. The CDR3 runs 13 residues. V gave up 5 bases and J gave up 4 bases, with 11 bases separating them. CDR3 protein: CASSREFGETQYF. CDR3 nucleotide sequence: TGTGCCAGCAGCCGGGAGTTTGGAGAGACCCAGTACTTC.